A single sample gave rise to the 2 T cell receptor beta chains below, sequenced in a study of T-cell reconstitution after alpha-beta-depleted transplantation in children. General study findings and limits: One year post-transplant, T-cell counts and diversity were largely derived from T cells produced anew.

These receptors are not linked to any known antigen. Unique molecular identifiers were used to barcode this TCRbeta library. Each CDR3 protein gets one entry after TCRdb re-called the PCR reads with MiXCR. The sample has 250,000 to 300,000 distinct CDR3 sequences, over 7% seen once. The source material was peripheral blood, sampled 360 days after TCRalphabeta/CD19-depleted stem cell transplant. The receptors here all came from a female patient aged 2-15 years who had a stem cell transplant for Fanconi anemia, so the T cells may come from the graft donor.

This clonotype was counted a few times. The chain links TRBV28 to TRBJ1-6; D gene uncertain. The CDR3 consists of 14 residues. Germline-derived CDR1 and CDR2 are MDHEN and SYDVKM. Trimming stripped 3 bases from V and 7 bases from J, with 10 bases between. The CDR3 loop reads CASSFPNRNSPLHF. The DNA for the CDR3 is TGTGCCAGCAGTTTTCCAAACCGGAATTCACCCCTCCACTTT.

This clonotype has at least ten counts. The rearrangement uses TRBV10-2 and TRBJ2-1; 14 positions agree with TRBD2. Germline values: CDR1 WSHSY, CDR2 SAAADI. This CDR3 comprises 16 residues. V was pared by 5 bases and J by 8 bases, with 8 bases of the junction left unmatched. CDR3 nucleotides: TGCGCCAGCAGTCAGACTAGCGGGGGGGCCGGTTATGAGCAGTTCTTC. It codes for CASSQTSGGAGYEQFF.